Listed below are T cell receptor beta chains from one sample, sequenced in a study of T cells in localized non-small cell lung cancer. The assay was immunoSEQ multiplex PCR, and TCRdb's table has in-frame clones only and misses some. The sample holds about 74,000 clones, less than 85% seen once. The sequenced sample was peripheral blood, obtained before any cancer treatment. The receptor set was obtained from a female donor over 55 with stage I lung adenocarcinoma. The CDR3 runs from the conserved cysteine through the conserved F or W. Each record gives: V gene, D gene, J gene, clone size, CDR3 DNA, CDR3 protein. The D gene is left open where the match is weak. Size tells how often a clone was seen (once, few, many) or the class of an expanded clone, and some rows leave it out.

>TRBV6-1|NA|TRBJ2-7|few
TGTGCCAGCAGTGAAGGGGGGTGGGACGAGCAGTACTTC
CASSEGGWDEQYF
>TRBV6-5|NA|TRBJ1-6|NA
TGTGCCAGCAGTTACCGGGCCAGGCTTAATAATTCACCCCTCCACTTT
CASSYRARLNNSPLHF
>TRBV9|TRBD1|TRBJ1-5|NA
TGTGCCAGCAGCGTCTCGGCAGGGGGCGATCAGCCCCAGCATTTT
CASSVSAGGDQPQHF
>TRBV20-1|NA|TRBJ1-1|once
TGCAGTGCTAGGACAGTCCTAGCTTTCTTT
CSARTVLAFF
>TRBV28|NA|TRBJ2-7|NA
TGTGCCAGCAGTTTACTCGGTTTTGTGTGGCAGAACTTC
CASSLLGFVWQNF
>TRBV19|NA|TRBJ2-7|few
TGTGCCAGTAGTATAGATCCTGGCAGTCAATACGAGCAGTACTTC
CASSIDPGSQYEQYF
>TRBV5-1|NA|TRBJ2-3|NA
TGCGCCAGCAGCTTGAGTTTAGATACGCAGTATTTT
CASSLSLDTQYF
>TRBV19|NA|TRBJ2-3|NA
TGTGCCAGTAGTATGAGCCTCCGGGATACGCAGTATTTT
CASSMSLRDTQYF
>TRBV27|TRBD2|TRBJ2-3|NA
TGTGCCAGCATTCTAGCGGGGGGCCCCTCTAGCACAGATACGCAGTATTTT
CASILAGGPSSTDTQYF
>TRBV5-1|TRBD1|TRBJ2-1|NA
TGCGCCAGCAGCTTGGGGACAGGGGCACATGAGCAGTTCTTC
CASSLGTGAHEQFF
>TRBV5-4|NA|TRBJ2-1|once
TGTGCCAGCAGATCCGGGCCAAGTCTCAATGAGCAGTTCTTC
CASRSGPSLNEQFF
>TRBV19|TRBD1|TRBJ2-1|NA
TGTGCCAGTAGTATGGGGACAGGGGTAAACAATGAGCAGTTCTTC
CASSMGTGVNNEQFF
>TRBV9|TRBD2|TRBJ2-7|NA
TGTGCCAGCAGCCTAGCGGGAGGCTCCTCCTACGAGCAGTACTTC
CASSLAGGSSYEQYF
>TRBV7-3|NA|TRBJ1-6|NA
TGTGCCACCGCCGAGGGCCTTAATTCACCCCTCCACTTT
CATAEGLNSPLHF
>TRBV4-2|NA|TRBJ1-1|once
TGTGCCAGCAGCCAGGTCCTGGCGAACACTGAAGCTTTCTTT
CASSQVLANTEAFF
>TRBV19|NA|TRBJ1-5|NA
TGTGCCAGTAGTAGGGGGTTCGGTCAGCCCCAGCATTTT
CASSRGFGQPQHF
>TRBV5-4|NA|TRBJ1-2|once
TGTGCCAGCAGCTTGGGGAGCGCGAGCTACACCTTC
CASSLGSASYTF
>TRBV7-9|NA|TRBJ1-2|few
TGCTTACTCGGCCCCAACTATGGCTACACCTTC
CLLGPNYGYTF
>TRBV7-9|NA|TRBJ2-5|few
TGTGCCAGCAGCCTCCACGGCGGTGGGGAGGAGACCCAGTACTTC
CASSLHGGGEETQYF
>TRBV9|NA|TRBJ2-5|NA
TGTGCCAGCAGCGTAGTGAGTGCGGCAGGGGAGACCCAGTACTTC
CASSVVSAAGETQYF
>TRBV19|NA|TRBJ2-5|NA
TGTGCCAGTAGTACCCGACAGCACCAAGAGACCCAGTACTTC
CASSTRQHQETQYF
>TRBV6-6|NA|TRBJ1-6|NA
TGTGCCAGCAGCCAAGGGGGGTCACCCCTCCACTTT
CASSQGGSPLHF
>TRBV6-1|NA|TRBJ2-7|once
TGTGCCAGCGACGAGAGGAGCTCCTACGAGCAGTACTTC
CASDERSSYEQYF
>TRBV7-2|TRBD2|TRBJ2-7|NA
TGTGCCAGCAGCCTTAGCGGGAGGGACGGCGAGCAGTACTTC
CASSLSGRDGEQYF
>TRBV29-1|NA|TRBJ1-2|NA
TGCAGCGTGGCGTTGGGAAACTATGGCTACACCTTC
CSVALGNYGYTF
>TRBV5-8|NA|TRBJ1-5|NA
TGTGCCAGCAGCTTGTTAGACATCTCTTTGACACCTAATCAGCCCCAGCATTTT
CASSLLDISLTPNQPQHF
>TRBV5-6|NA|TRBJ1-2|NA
TGTGCCAGCAGCGTGGGGTATGGAGGCTACACCTTC
CASSVGYGGYTF
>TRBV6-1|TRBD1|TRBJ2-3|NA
TGTGCCAGCTGCAGGGGGATAGGGACAGATACGCAGTATTTT
CASCRGIGTDTQYF
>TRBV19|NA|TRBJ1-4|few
TGTGCCAGTAGTTTTGGCAGAACCGTTGGGAAACTGTTTTTT
CASSFGRTVGKLFF
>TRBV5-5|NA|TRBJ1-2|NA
TGTGCCAGCAGCTTGTCCCATGATGGCTACACCTTC
CASSLSHDGYTF
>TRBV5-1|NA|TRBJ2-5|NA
TGCGCCAGCACCTTTGGCGGGACCCTCCAAGAGACCCAGTACTTC
CASTFGGTLQETQYF
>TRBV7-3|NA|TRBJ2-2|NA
TGTGCCAGCAGCCCACAGGGCGGAGCAAACACCGGGGAGCTGTTTTTT
CASSPQGGANTGELFF
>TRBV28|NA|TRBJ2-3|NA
TGTGCCAGCAGTTTTATGGATGGGGGGAGTAGCGGCACAGATACGCAGTATTTT
CASSFMDGGSSGTDTQYF
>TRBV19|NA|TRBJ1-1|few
TGTGCCAGTAGCTTGAGGGGGTTGGACACTGAAGCTTTCTTT
CASSLRGLDTEAFF
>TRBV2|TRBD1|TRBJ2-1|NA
TGTGCCAGCGGGAACCGGGACAGGGGCTACAATGAGCAGTTCTTC
CASGNRDRGYNEQFF
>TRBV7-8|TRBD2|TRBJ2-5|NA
TGTGCCAGCAGCTCCGGGGGGAGGGACCAAGAGACCCAGTACTTC
CASSSGGRDQETQYF
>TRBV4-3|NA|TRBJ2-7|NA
TGCGCCAGCAGCCAAGATGTCTCCAGGGTCTACGAGCAGTACTTC
CASSQDVSRVYEQYF
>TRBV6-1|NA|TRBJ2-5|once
TGTGCCAGCAGTTTCTTCGGGACCTGGACCCAGTACTTC
CASSFFGTWTQYF
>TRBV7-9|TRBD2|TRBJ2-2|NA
TGTGCCAGCAGCTCCAGCGGGGTGGCCGGGGAGCTGTTTTTT
CASSSSGVAGELFF
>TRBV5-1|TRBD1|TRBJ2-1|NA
TGCGCCAGCAGCCCCCGGGACAGAGTAAACAATGAGCAGTTCTTC
CASSPRDRVNNEQFF
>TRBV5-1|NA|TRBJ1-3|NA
TGCGCCAGCAGCCTGGACGGTACGAGGGGAAACACCATATATTTT
CASSLDGTRGNTIYF
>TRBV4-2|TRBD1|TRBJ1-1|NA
TGTGCCAGCAGCGATCGACAGGGGGCTCCTGAAGCTTTCTTT
CASSDRQGAPEAFF
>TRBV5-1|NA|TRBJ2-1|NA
TGCGCCAGCAGCTTACTGCAGGGGTACAATGAGCAGTTCTTC
CASSLLQGYNEQFF
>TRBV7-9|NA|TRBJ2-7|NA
TGTGCCAGCAGCTTAATGGGTTCTACTACCTACGAGCAGTACTTC
CASSLMGSTTYEQYF
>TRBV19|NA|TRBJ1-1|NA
TGTGCCAGTAGGGTCCAAGGCCCCACTGAAGCTTTCTTT
CASRVQGPTEAFF
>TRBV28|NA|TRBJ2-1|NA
TGTGCCAGCAGCTACAGGGGGCTAGCGGGATACAATGAGCAGTTCTTC
CASSYRGLAGYNEQFF
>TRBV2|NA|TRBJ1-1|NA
TGTGCCAGCAGGGGGAACACTGAAGCTTTCTTT
CASRGNTEAFF
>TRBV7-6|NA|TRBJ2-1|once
TGTGCCAGCAGCTTAGACGTTAACAATGAGCAGTTCTTC
CASSLDVNNEQFF
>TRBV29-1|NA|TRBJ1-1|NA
TGCAGCGTTGTCTACAGGGTTAACACTGAAGCTTTCTTT
CSVVYRVNTEAFF
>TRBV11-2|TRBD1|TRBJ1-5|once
TGTGCCAGCAGCTTAACAGGGGGCCCCAATCAGCCCCAGCATTTT
CASSLTGGPNQPQHF
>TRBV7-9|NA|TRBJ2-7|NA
TGTGCCAGCAGCACGGGGACGGCCCTCTACTACGAGCAGTACTTC
CASSTGTALYYEQYF
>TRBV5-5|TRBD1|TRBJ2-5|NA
TGTGCCAGCAGCCCGCTAGGGACAGAGGGAGAGACCCAGTACTTC
CASSPLGTEGETQYF
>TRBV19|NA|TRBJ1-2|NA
TGTGCCAGTACACGACAGAGAAACTATGGCTACACCTTC
CASTRQRNYGYTF